A selection of T cell receptor beta chains follows, all from one sample in a study of siplizumab effects on memory and regulatory T cells. Assay: immunoSEQ multiplex PCR; the TCRdb copy retains only in-frame clones and omits some. The sample contains tens of thousands of clones, over 95% of which appear only once. Sequenced: naive CD4+ T cells sorted from blood. All receptors derive from a human donor in good health. CDR3s include the opening cysteine and the closing phenylalanine or tryptophan. The D gene is left open where the match is weak. Size is stated for part of the rows, as once, few or many counts, or as a class when the clone is expanded.

j_gene,abundance,v_gene,d_gene,CDR3aa,CDR3nt
TRBJ1-6,NA,TRBV5-1,NA,CASSLSGSYNSPLHF,TGCGCCAGCAGCTTGTCAGGGTCCTATAATTCACCCCTCCACTTT
TRBJ2-1,NA,TRBV9,NA,CASSAEGRSSYNEQFF,TGTGCCAGCAGCGCCGAGGGGCGGAGCTCCTACAATGAGCAGTTCTTC
TRBJ2-2,NA,TRBV15,TRBD1,CATSRTGTGIGGELFF,TGTGCCACCAGCAGAACCGGGACAGGGATTGGCGGGGAGCTGTTTTTT
TRBJ2-3,NA,TRBV7-2,NA,CASRTSRSDTQYF,TGTGCCAGCAGGACAAGCCGTTCGGATACGCAGTATTTT
TRBJ2-2,NA,TRBV6-1,NA,CASSEATGLGTGELFF,TGTGCCAGCAGTGAAGCGACGGGATTGGGGACCGGGGAGCTGTTTTTT
TRBJ1-2,NA,TRBV7-9,NA,CASSLAGGRQETNYGYTF,TGTGCCAGCAGCTTAGCGGGCGGACGACAGGAGACTAACTATGGCTACACCTTC
TRBJ2-6,NA,TRBV5-1,NA,CASSSAPEPGANVLTF,TGCGCCAGCAGCTCGGCCCCGGAACCTGGGGCCAACGTCCTGACTTTC
TRBJ1-1,NA,TRBV11-2,NA,CASGLQMAEAFF,TGTGCCAGCGGTCTGCAAATGGCTGAAGCTTTCTTT
TRBJ1-4,NA,TRBV18,NA,CASSVGATNEKLFF,TGTGCCAGTTCGGTCGGCGCAACTAATGAAAAACTGTTTTTT
TRBJ2-3,NA,TRBV28,NA,CASSSQTRPGLTDTQYF,TGTGCCAGCAGCTCCCAGACCCGTCCGGGACTCACAGATACGCAGTATTTT
TRBJ2-2,NA,TRBV5-6,NA,CASSLYGHTGELFF,TGTGCCAGCAGCTTGTATGGCCACACCGGGGAGCTGTTTTTT
TRBJ2-3,NA,TRBV12-5,TRBD1,CASGTGQPPDTQYF,TGTGCTAGTGGTACGGGACAGCCTCCAGATACGCAGTATTTT
TRBJ1-1,NA,TRBV2,NA,CAISRDGNTEAFF,TGTGCCATCTCCAGGGACGGGAACACTGAAGCTTTCTTT
TRBJ2-1,NA,TRBV19,NA,CASSINRRTYNEQFF,TGTGCCAGTAGTATAAACAGGCGAACCTACAATGAGCAGTTCTTC
TRBJ2-1,NA,TRBV12-5,TRBD2,CASGRAGGLDEQFF,TGTGCTAGCGGACGAGCGGGGGGGCTCGATGAGCAGTTCTTC
TRBJ1-1,NA,TRBV13,NA,CASSFVTNTEAFF,TGTGCCAGCAGCTTCGTCACGAACACTGAAGCTTTCTTT
TRBJ2-4,NA,TRBV5-1,NA,CASSPEGGRYDIQYF,TGCGCCAGCAGTCCCGAGGGGGGCCGGTACGACATTCAGTACTTC
TRBJ1-1,NA,TRBV19,TRBD1,CASSTDRVGTEAFF,TGTGCCAGTAGTACCGACAGGGTAGGCACTGAAGCTTTCTTT
TRBJ2-7,NA,TRBV18,NA,CASSPAGASYEQYF,TGTGCCAGCTCACCAGCGGGGGCGAGCTACGAGCAGTACTTC
TRBJ1-4,NA,TRBV15,NA,CATSREQGVNEKLFF,TGTGCCACCAGCAGAGAACAGGGTGTAAATGAAAAACTGTTTTTT
TRBJ1-5,NA,TRBV27,NA,CASSLSYGQGPQHF,TGTGCTAGCAGTTTATCGTACGGTCAGGGGCCCCAGCATTTT
TRBJ2-2,NA,TRBV30,NA,CAWTQAGELFF,TGTGCCTGGACCCAGGCCGGGGAGCTGTTTTTT
TRBJ1-2,once,TRBV25-1,TRBD1,CASSEYGDRDRRGYTF,TGTGCCAGCAGTGAATACGGGGACAGGGATAGACGTGGCTACACCTTC
TRBJ1-6,NA,TRBV28,NA,CASSLKQSNNSPLHF,TGTGCCAGCAGTCTCAAGCAGAGCAATAATTCACCCCTCCACTTT
TRBJ1-5,NA,TRBV19,TRBD1,CASSTTPGQGFIYQPQHF,TGTGCCAGTAGTACGACACCGGGACAGGGGTTTATTTATCAGCCCCAGCATTTT
TRBJ2-1,NA,TRBV28,NA,CASSFLNEQFF,TGTGCCAGCAGTTTTCTGAATGAGCAGTTCTTC
TRBJ2-6,NA,TRBV11-2,TRBD2,CASSLEGSERGPTGANVLTF,TGTGCCAGCAGCTTAGAGGGTTCTGAGCGGGGGCCCACTGGGGCCAACGTCCTGACTTTC
TRBJ1-2,NA,TRBV23-1,NA,CARIPGGAGGYTF,TGCGCCAGGATCCCCGGTGGTGCGGGTGGCTACACCTTC
TRBJ1-6,NA,TRBV25-1,NA,CASNNRESYNSPLHF,TGTGCCAGCAATAACAGGGAGTCCTATAATTCACCCCTCCACTTT
TRBJ2-2,NA,TRBV29-1,TRBD1,CSAVDRGRSGELFF,TGCAGCGCCGTAGACAGGGGGCGCAGCGGGGAGCTGTTTTTT
TRBJ2-2,NA,TRBV6-1,NA,CASLGLLNTGELFF,TGTGCCAGCCTAGGACTACTGAACACCGGGGAGCTGTTTTTT
TRBJ1-2,few,TRBV12-5,NA,CASGLAPGGYTF,TGTGCTAGTGGTTTGGCCCCCGGGGGCTACACCTTC
TRBJ2-7,NA,TRBV6-1,NA,CASSEASSYEQYF,TGTGCCAGCAGTGAGGCAAGCTCCTACGAGCAGTACTTC
TRBJ2-5,NA,TRBV4-1,NA,CASSQPGRFQETQYF,TGCGCCAGCAGCCAGCCGGGACGGTTCCAAGAGACCCAGTACTTC
TRBJ2-3,NA,TRBV25-1,NA,CASSEYGSDTQYF,TGTGCCAGCAGTGAATACGGCTCAGATACGCAGTATTTT
TRBJ2-3,NA,TRBV7-3,TRBD2,CASSLNARGATDTQYF,TGTGCCAGCAGCTTAAATGCGCGGGGGGCCACAGATACGCAGTATTTT
TRBJ2-5,NA,TRBV7-7,TRBD2,CASTLSGGPVNQETQYF,TGTGCCAGCACCCTTAGCGGGGGGCCCGTAAATCAAGAGACCCAGTACTTC
TRBJ1-4,NA,TRBV7-9,NA,CASSPDGATNEKLFF,TGTGCCAGCAGTCCGGACGGGGCAACTAATGAAAAACTGTTTTTT
TRBJ2-5,NA,TRBV7-6,NA,CASSLRLSQETQYF,TGTGCCAGCAGCTTAAGGCTTAGCCAAGAGACCCAGTACTTC
TRBJ2-1,NA,TRBV11-2,TRBD1,CASSPYRDRAFNEQFF,TGTGCCAGCAGCCCATACCGGGACAGGGCGTTCAATGAGCAGTTCTTC